The 10 T cell receptor beta chains presented below share a single source sample, sequenced in a study of identical twins. TCRdb analysed the 5' RACE reads with MiXCR anew, one entry per CDR3 protein. The sample consists of around 1.7 million distinct CDR3 sequences, about 32% of them appearing once. Sequencing was performed on cord blood. All receptors derive from a newborn girl in good health.

V and J are TRBV3-1 and TRBJ2-5; D possibly corresponds to TRBD2 (5 bases). The germline V gene encodes CDR1 LGHDT and CDR2 YNNKEL (reference sequence). The CDR3 sequence is 15 residues long. Trimming left V 4 bases short and J 11 bases short, with 23 bases between. Here the CDR3 reads CASSPRGGINNEQYF. Here the CDR3 DNA reads TGTGCCAGCAGCCCCCGGGGTGGAATAAACAATGAGCAGTACTTC.

The chain is built from TRBV20-1 and TRBJ2-7; D is perhaps TRBD2 (6 bases). V was cut by 6 bases and J by 2 bases, with 17 bases left in between. The CDR3 covers 14 residues. Germline assignment: CDR1 DFQATT and CDR2 SNEGSKA (reference sequence). The chain's CDR3 is CSASSGVLPYEQYF. In DNA form, the CDR3 reads TGCAGTGCGAGCTCGGGAGTCCTCCCCTACGAGCAGTACTTC.

This chain links TRBV28 with TRBJ2-3; perhaps TRBD2 as D (6 bases). V was shortened by 8 bases and J by 3 bases, with 12 bases between the two germline ends. Germline V lookup: CDR1 MDHEN, CDR2 SYDVKM. This CDR3 spans 13 amino acids. DNA of the CDR3: TGTGCCAGCCGGGAGAGGAGGACAGATACGCAGTATTTT. The encoded protein is CASRERRTDTQYF.

Turning to this clonotype: Its ends do not fully match the called genes, so a read error is possible. This chain joins TRBV6-2 or TRBV6-3 and TRBJ2-3; D may be TRBD2 (6 bases). The CDR3 sequence is 16 residues long. Germline CDR1 reads MNHEY; CDR2 reads SVGEGT. CDR3 nucleotides: TGTGCCAGCAGTTACCGACCGGGACTTAACACAGGTACGCAGTATTTT. Residues: CASSYRPGLNTGTQYF.

This sequence joins TRBV9 and TRBJ2-3; TRBD2 agrees at 10 bases. The germline CDR1 and CDR2 sequences are SGDLS and YYNGEE. V lost 2 bases to trimming and J lost 5 bases; unmatched junction nucleotides: 5. The CDR3 has 15 residues. The DNA for the CDR3 is TGTGCCAGCAGCGTGAGCGGGGGGGCCGTAGATACGCAGTATTTT. Residues: CASSVSGGAVDTQYF.

The rearrangement links TRBV21-1 to TRBJ2-7; TRBD2, the D gene given by the table, was not confirmed from the DNA. TRBV21-1 is deemed a pseudogene. The CDR3 loop spans 16 amino acids. This CDR3 is CASSKGGTNPKYEQYF. CDR3 DNA: TGTGCCAGCAGCAAAGGAGGGACTAACCCCAAATACGAGCAGTACTTC.

This chain connects TRBV19 to TRBJ2-3; D is possibly TRBD1 (6 bases). Trimming removed 6 bases from V and 2 bases from J, with 15 bases in between. This CDR3 has 15 amino acids. Per the germline V gene, CDR1 is LNHDA and CDR2 is SQIVND (reference sequence). Here the CDR3 DNA reads TGTGCCAGTAGCCCGGGACAAGCCTCCACAGATACGCAGTATTTT. Encoded protein: CASSPGQASTDTQYF.

The chain has TRBV20-1 and TRBJ2-1; 12 nucleotides align to TRBD2. The V gene's germline CDR1 is DFQATT and CDR2 SNEGSKA (reference sequence). Losses at the gene ends were 6 bases for V and 9 bases for J; bases not matched to a gene: 9. This CDR3 is 14 amino acids long. Here the CDR3 reads CSAPTSGRLSEQFF. The CDR3 DNA follows: TGCAGTGCGCCGACTAGCGGGAGACTTAGTGAGCAGTTCTTC.

Many counts were recorded for this clonotype. V is TRBV25-1 and J is TRBJ2-7, with 7 nucleotides matching TRBD1. Germline lookup yields CDR1 MGHDK and CDR2 SYGVNS. CDR3 length: 16 amino acids. J was trimmed by 0 bases and V by 5 bases; bases with no gene match: 10. The CDR3 loop is CASSPKTGLSSYEQYF. The CDR3 DNA is TGTGCCAGCAGTCCAAAGACAGGGCTAAGCTCCTACGAGCAGTACTTC.

The chain couples TRBV20-1 to TRBJ2-7, with D tentatively TRBD2 (6 bases). V lost 5 bases and J lost 4, with 27 bases in between. The germline V gene has CDR1 DFQATT and CDR2 SNEGSKA (reference sequence). The CDR3 contains 17 residues. The CDR3 coding sequence is TGCAGTGCTCACCTTCCGGGACTCCTTGGGCCCCTTTACGAGCAGTACTTC. Its protein is CSAHLPGLLGPLYEQYF.